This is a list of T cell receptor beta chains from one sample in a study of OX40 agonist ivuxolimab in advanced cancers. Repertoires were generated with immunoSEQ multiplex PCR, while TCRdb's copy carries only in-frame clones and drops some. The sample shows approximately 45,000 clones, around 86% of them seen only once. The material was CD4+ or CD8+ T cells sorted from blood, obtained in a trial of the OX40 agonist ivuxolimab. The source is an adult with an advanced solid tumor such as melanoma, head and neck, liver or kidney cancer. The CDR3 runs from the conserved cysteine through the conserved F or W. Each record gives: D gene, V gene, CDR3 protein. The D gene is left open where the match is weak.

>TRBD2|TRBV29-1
CSVQFPSGSSYNEQFF
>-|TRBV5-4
CASSLGTELFF
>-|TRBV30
CAFFRATSTDTQYF
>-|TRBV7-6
CASSLGLTWFF
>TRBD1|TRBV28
CASSPGQGYLGQETQYF
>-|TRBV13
CASSPERNIQYF
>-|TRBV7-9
CASRPVTEAFF
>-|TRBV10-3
CAISGGTLYGYTF
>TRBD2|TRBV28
CASSHRPGLAGAGEQYF
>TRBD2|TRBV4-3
CASSQDRWFGGSPHEQFF
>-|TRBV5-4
CASSDSSYNEQFF
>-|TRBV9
CASGPIDGELFF
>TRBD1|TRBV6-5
CASSPGTGVYEQFF
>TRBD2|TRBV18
CASSPAQTSGRAWDYNEQFF
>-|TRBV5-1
CASTFRGVGTEAFF
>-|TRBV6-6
CASSYARGGNEQFF
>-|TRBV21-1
CASSKKVPFGTNTGELFF
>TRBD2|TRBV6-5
CASSSISGATDTQYF
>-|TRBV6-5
CASSYGGPDFYGYTF
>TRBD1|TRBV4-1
CASSPMGQEAFF
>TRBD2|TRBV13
CASSISGTYNEQFF
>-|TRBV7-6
CASGRVGGENYNEQFF
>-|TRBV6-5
CASSDLQVNEQFF
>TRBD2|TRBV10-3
CAISATSGRGTDTQYF
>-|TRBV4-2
CASSQAQRGGYTF
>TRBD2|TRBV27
CASSLTSGGLLQETQYF
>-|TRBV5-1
CASSLDGGDEQFF
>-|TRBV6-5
CASSYYRVGELFF
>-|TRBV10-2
CASTQQGGSGNTIYF
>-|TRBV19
CASSVHSNEKLFF
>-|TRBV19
CASSIVLDTEAFF
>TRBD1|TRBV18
CASSPSGGDSQPQHF
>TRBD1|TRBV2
CASASGQGELGIQYF
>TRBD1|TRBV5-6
CASSEGTGVTEAFF
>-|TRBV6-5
CASSYGVGVEKLFF
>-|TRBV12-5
CASAPPGGETQYF
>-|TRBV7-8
CASSLLAEQFF
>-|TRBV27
CASSDSVDSNQPQHF
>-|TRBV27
CASSPSGPQHF
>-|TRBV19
CDQRDVRIGFTGDTQYF
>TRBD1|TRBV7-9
CASSSFATGATEAFF
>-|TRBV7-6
CASSPVGVRGTDTQYF
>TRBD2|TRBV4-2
CASSQDPTSGPDTQYF
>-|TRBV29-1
CSVMAYDTQYF
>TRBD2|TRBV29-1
CSARTSRTGELFF
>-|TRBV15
CATSRVGVTEAFF
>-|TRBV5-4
CASSETNEQFF
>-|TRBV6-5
CASTRSETQYF
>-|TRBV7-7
CASSFRSGEEEELFF
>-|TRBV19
CASSVGMNTEAFF
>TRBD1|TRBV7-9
CASSATSDRTGLPDTQYF
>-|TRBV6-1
CASSQGPVGETQYF
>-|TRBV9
CASSDDERVGEKLFF
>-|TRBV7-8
CASSLGTTYVDEQFF
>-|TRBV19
CASSQVNTEAFF